This TCR beta chain was obtained from a study of cytomegalovirus exposure and HLA in healthy donors. The PCR used 60 Vbeta and 13 Jbeta primers. Sequencing was performed with immunoSEQ multiplex PCR; in TCRdb, only in-frame clones are kept and a portion is missing. The sample has approximately 190,000 clones; 87% are singletons. On this clone: The antigen remains unidentified.

Study-wide points: CMV serostatus stood as the only immune exposure information on hand.

The germline CDR1 and CDR2 sequences are LNHDA and SQIVND (reference sequence). V shed 0 bases and J shed 0 bases, with 9 bases lying between them. The CDR3 has 16 residues. The V call is TRBV19, the J call TRBJ1-5, with a weak D call TRBD1 (5 bases). Input material: PBMCs. This TCR was sampled from a boy aged 2 to 10 in good health and CMV-seronegative. The CDR3 DNA follows: TGTGCCAGTAGTATAGACTCGACAGATAGCAATCAGCCCCAGCATTTT. Amino acids: CASSIDSTDSNQPQHF.